This T cell receptor (beta chain) comes out of a study of blood T cell repertoires in COVID-19. Overall study: Sites across the United States, Italy and Spain contributed samples from acute and convalescent COVID-19. The analysed material was cDNA or gDNA that came from T cells, B-cell-depleted T cells, or PBMCs.

As processed by the authors: Estimates of nucleated cell counts were drawn from the amplification of reference gene primers. Libraries were prepared by immunoSEQ multiplex PCR; TCRdb keeps only in-frame clonotypes and omits some of them. Clonal size and the V and J genes are those of that table, whereas D and trimming came from the DNA. This table holds around 260,000 clones, about four fifths found once. The CDR3 has 15 amino acids. Germline CDR1 is LNHDA and CDR2 is SQIVND (reference sequence). Trimming left V 4 bases short and J 2 bases short, with 13 bases between. The V gene is TRBV19, the J gene TRBJ2-3; maybe TRBD2 (6 bases). This TCR was sampled from a woman between 45 and 60 years old who had recovered from COVID-19. The sample taken for sequencing was peripheral blood. CDR3 amino acids: CASSREEGPTDTQYF. CDR3 bases: TGTGCCAGTAGTAGGGAGGAGGGACCCACAGATACGCAGTATTTT. Based on the CDR3 plus reference TRBV19 and TRBJ2-3, the full variable domain is DGGITQSPKYLFRKEGQNVTLSCEQNLNHDAMYWYRQDPGQGLRLIYYSQIVNDFQKGDIAEGYSVSREKKESFPLTVTSAQKNPTAFYLCASSREEGPTDTQYFGPGTRLTVL.